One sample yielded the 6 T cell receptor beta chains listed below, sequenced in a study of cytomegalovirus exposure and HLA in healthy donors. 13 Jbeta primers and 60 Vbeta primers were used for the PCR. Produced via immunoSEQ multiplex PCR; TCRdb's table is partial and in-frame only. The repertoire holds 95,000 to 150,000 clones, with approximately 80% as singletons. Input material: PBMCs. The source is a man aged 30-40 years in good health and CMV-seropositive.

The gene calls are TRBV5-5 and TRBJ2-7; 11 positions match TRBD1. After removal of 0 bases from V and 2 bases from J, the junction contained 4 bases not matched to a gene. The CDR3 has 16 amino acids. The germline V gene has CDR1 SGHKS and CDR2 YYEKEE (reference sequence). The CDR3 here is CASSLAMGQGAYEQYF. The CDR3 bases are TGTGCCAGCAGCTTGGCCATGGGACAGGGGGCCTACGAGCAGTACTTC.

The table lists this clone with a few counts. The CDR3 DNA reads TGTGCCAGCAGGGAGACAGGACCGGGTCATGGCTACACCTTC. The encoded protein is CASRETGPGHGYTF. J is TRBJ1-2 and V is TRBV6-1, with a weak D call TRBD1 (6 bases). The CDR3 totals 14 residues. Trimming took 6 bases from V and 6 from J, leaving 17 bases between them. Per the germline V gene, CDR1 is MNHNS and CDR2 is SASEGT.

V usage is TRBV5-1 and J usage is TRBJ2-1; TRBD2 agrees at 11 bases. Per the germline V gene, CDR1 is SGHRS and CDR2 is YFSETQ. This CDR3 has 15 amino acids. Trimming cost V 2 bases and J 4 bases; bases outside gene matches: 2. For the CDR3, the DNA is TGCGCCAGCAGCTTTAGCGGGGGGGGGTACAATGAGCAGTTCTTC. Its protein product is CASSFSGGGYNEQFF.

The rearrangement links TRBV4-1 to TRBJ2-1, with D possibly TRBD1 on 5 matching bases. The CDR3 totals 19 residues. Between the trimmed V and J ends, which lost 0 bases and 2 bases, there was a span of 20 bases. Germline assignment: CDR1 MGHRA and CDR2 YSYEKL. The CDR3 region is CASSQDPLQQVSTYNEQFF. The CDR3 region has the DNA TGCGCCAGCAGCCAAGATCCCCTCCAACAGGTCTCCACCTACAATGAGCAGTTCTTC.

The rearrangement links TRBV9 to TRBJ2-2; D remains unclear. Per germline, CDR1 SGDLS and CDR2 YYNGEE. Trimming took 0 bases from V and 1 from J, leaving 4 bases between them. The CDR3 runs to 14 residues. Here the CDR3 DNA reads TGTGCCAGCAGCGTAGGGAGGAACACCGGGGAGCTGTTTTTT. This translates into CASSVGRNTGELFF.

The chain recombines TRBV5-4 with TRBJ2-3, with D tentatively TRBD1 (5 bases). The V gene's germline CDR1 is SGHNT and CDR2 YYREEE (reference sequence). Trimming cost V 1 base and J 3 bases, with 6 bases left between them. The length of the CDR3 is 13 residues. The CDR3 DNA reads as TGTGCCAGCAGCTTGCCAGGGACAGATACGCAGTATTTT. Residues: CASSLPGTDTQYF.